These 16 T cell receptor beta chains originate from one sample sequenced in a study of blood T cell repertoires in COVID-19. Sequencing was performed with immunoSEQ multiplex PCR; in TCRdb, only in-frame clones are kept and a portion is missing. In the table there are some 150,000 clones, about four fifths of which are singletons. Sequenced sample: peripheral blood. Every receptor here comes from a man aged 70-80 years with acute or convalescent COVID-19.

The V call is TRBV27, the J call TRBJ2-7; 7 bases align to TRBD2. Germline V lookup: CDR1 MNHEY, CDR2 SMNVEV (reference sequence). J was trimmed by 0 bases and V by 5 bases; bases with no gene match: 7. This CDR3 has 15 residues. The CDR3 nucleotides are TGTGCCAGCAGTACCTCTGGCGGGAGCTCCTACGAGCAGTACTTC. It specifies CASSTSGGSSYEQYF.

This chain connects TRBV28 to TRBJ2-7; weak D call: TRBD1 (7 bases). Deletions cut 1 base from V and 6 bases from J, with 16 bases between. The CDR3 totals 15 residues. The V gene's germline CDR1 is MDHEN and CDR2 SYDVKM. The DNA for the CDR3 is TGTGCCAGCAGTTTATCCTTCCCAGGGGGGCGCGAGCAGTACTTC. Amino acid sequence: CASSLSFPGGREQYF.

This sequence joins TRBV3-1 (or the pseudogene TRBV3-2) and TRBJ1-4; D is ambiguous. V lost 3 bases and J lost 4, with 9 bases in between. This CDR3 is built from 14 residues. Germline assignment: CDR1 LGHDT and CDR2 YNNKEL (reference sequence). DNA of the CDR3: TGTGCCAGCAGCCATGGCGGATATAATGAAAAACTGTTTTTT. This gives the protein CASSHGGYNEKLFF.

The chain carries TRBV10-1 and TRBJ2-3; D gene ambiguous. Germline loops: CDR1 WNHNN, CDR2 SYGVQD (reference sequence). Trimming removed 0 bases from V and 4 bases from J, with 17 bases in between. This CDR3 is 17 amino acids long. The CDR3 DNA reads TGCGCCAGCAGTGAGTCGAGGCCGACCCCTCGCGCAGATACGCAGTATTTT. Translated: CASSESRPTPRADTQYF.

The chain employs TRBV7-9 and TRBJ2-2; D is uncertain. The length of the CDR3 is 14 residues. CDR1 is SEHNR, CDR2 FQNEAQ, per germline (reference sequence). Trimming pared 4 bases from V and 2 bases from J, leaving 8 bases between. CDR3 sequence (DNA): TGTGCCAGCAGCTCAACAGTAAACACCGGGGAGCTGTTTTTT. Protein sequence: CASSSTVNTGELFF.

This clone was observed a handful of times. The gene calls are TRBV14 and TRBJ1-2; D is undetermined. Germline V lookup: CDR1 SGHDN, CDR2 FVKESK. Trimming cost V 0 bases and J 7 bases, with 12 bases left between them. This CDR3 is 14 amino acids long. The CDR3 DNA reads TGTGCCAGCAGCCAAGATCCCGGGTTAGGTGGCTACACCTTC. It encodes CASSQDPGLGGYTF.

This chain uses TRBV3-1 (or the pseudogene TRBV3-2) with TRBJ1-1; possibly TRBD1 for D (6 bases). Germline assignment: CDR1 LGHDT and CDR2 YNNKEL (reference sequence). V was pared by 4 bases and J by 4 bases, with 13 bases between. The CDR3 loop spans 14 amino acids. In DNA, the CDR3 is TGTGCCAGCAGCCGAACAGGGTTGTTCACTGAAGCTTTCTTT. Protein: CASSRTGLFTEAFF.

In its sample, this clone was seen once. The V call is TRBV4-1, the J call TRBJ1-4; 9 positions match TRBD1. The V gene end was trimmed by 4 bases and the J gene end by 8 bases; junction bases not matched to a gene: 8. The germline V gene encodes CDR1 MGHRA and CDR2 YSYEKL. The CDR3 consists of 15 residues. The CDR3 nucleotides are TGCGCCAGCAGCCCAGAACAGGGGGCAGGAGAAAAACTGTTTTTT. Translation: CASSPEQGAGEKLFF.

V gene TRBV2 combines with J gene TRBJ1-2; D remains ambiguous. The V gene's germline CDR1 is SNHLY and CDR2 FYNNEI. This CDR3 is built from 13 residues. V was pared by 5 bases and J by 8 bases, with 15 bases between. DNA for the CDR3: TGTGCCAGCAGTTTGGCACAGTTGATAGGCTACACCTTC. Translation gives CASSLAQLIGYTF.

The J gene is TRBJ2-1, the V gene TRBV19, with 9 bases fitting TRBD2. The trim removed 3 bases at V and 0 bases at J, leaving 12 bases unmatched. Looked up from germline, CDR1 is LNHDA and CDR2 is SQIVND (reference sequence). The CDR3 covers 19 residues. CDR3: CASSIGLAGSRSSYNEQFF. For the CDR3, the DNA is TGTGCCAGTAGTATTGGGCTAGCGGGATCCCGGAGCTCCTACAATGAGCAGTTCTTC.

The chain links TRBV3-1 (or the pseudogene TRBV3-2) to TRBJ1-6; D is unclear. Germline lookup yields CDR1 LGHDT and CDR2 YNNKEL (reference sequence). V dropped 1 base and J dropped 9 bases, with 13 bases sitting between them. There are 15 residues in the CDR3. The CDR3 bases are TGTGCCAGCAGCCAAGTTCGCCCAGGCTCTTCACCCCTCCACTTT. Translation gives CASSQVRPGSSPLHF.

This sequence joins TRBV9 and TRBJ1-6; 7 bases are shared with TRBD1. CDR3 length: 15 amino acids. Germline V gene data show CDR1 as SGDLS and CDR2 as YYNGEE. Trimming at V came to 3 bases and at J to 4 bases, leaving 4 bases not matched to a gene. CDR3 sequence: CASSATGQYNSPLHF. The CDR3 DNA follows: TGTGCCAGCAGCGCAACGGGACAGTATAATTCACCCCTCCACTTT.

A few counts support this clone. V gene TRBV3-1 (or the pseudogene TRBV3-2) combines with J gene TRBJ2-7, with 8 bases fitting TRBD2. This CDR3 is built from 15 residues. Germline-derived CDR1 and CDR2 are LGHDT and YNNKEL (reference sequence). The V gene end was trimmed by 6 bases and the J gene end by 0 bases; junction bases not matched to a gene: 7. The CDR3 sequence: CASRPTSGASYEQYF. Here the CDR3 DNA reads TGTGCCAGCAGACCCACTAGCGGAGCCTCCTACGAGCAGTACTTC.

For the CDR3, the DNA is TGTGCCAGCAGCGTCTACGCCCGTGACAGGCATACAGATACGCAGTATTTT. Its translation is CASSVYARDRHTDTQYF. The chain joins TRBV9 to TRBJ2-3; TRBD1 is a possible D gene (6 bases). This CDR3 contains 17 residues. From germline, CDR1 is SGDLS and CDR2 YYNGEE. V was trimmed by 2 bases and J by 3 bases, leaving 19 bases between them. Looking up the rest from reference TRBV9 and TRBJ2-3 gives the full variable domain: DSGVTQTPKHLITATGQRVTLRCSPRSGDLSVYWYQQSLDQGLQFLIQYYNGEERAKGNILERFSAQQFPDLHSELNLSSLELGDSALYFCASSVYARDRHTDTQYFGPGTRLTVL.

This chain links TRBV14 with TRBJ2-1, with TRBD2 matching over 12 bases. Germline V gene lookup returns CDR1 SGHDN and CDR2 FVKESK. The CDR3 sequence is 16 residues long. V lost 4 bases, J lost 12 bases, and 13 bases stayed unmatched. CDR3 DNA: TGTGCCAGCAGCCCGCTAGCGGGGGGGCGGGGCGGTATGCAGTTCTTC. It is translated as CASSPLAGGRGGMQFF.

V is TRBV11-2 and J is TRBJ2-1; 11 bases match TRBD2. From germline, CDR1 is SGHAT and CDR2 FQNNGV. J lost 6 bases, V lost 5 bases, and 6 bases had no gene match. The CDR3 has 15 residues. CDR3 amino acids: CASSITGLAANEQFF. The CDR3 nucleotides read TGTGCCAGCAGCATTACGGGACTAGCGGCCAATGAGCAGTTCTTC.